Sequencing of this T cell receptor beta chain was carried out in a study of cytomegalovirus exposure and HLA in healthy donors. Study-wide background: Some 87 million unique TCRs from HLA-typed donors were held in an early release of data.

Overall study results and limits: Across all donors, roughly uniform sequencing depth was an assumption of the presence/absence analyses. According to reports, the classifier identified cytomegalovirus status with high specificity and sensitivity. There were three CMV-associated chains whose specificity for CMV antigens was confirmed in vitro.

About this clone: Antigen unknown.

This CDR3 has 13 residues. Looked up from germline, CDR1 is LNHDA and CDR2 is SQIVND (reference sequence). Trimming shortened V by 3 bases and J by 6 bases, and 11 bases separated the two germline ends. PCR used 60 Vbeta primers and 13 Jbeta primers. Libraries were prepared by immunoSEQ multiplex PCR; TCRdb keeps only in-frame clonotypes and omits some of them. The data show 34,000 or so clones, and the top ten clones hold under 2%. The sample consisted of PBMCs. The TCR sequence derives from a woman in her 40s in good health and CMV-seropositive. This chain joins TRBV19 and TRBJ1-2; D ambiguous. CDR3 DNA sequence: TGTGCCAGTAGTATTTCGGTATCAAATGGCTACACCTTC. It is translated as CASSISVSNGYTF.